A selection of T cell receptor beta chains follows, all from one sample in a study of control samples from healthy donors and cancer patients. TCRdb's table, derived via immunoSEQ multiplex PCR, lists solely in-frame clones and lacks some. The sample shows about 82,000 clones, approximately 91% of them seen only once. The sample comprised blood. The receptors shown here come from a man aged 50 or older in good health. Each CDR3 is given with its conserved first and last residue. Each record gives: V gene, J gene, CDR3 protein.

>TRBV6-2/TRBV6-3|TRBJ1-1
CASSEGRRTEAFF
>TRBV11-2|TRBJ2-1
CASSLFNEQFF
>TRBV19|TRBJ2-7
CASSETRGKASEQYF
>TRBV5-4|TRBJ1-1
CASSLDRGLIEAFF
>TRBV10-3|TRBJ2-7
CAISESGKPYEQYF
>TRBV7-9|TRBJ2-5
CASSPKLAGGSETQYF
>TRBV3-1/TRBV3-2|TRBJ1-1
CASSQALTSKIEAFF
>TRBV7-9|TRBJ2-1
CASSPLGGSYNEQFF
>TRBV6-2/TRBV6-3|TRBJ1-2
CASSPGPRNYGYTF
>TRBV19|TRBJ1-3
CASSSGGAGNTIYF
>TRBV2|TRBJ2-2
CASSERNTGELFF
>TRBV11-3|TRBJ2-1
CASSRGGYNEQFF
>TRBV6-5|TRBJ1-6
CASGSGVQGPSPLHF
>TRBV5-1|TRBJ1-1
CASSGGDRGVGGGLNTEAFF
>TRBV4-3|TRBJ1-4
CASSQVRAGGEKLFF
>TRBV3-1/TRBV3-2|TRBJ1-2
CASSQERRSYTF
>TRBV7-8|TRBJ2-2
CASSRNTGELFF
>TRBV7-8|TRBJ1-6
CASSFAPGHTTNSPLHF
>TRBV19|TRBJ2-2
CATRTSGGAWTGELFF
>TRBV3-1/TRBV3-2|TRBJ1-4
CASSQEHGSEKLFF
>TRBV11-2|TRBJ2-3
CASSWGLAGAGPDTQYF
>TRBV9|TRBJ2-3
CASSGTSFTDTQYF
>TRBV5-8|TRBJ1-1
CASSLVSLGGTEAFF
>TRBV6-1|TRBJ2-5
CASSDQGRIQETQYF
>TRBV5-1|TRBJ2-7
CASSRLSYEQYF
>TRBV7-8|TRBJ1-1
CASSTPGPLNTEAFF
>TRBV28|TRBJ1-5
CASSLSQRLSNQPQHF
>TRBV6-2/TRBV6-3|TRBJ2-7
CASSSLNEQYF
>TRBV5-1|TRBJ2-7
CASSLVGGRGYEQYF
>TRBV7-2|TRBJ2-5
CASSAAGGRETQYF
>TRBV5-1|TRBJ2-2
CASSFISPASGTGELFF
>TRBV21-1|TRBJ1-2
CASSAGQTPDYGYTF
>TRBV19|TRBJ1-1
CASTRQPMNTEAFF
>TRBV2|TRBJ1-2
CASSVGGRGLGYTF
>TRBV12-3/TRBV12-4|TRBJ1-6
CASRQTEGSPLHF
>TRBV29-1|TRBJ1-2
CSVWAIYGYTF
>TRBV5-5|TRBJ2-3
CASSLTGLTDTQYF
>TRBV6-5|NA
CASRTGYTGELFF
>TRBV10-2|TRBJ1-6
CASSETIRGNSPLHF
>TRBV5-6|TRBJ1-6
CASSGTGMGVEYNSPLHF
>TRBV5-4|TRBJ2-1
CASSFPANEQFF
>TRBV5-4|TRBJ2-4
CASSLALLGDIQYF
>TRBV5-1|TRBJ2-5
CASSLGSGGRGRETQYF
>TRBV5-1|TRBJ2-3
CASSAPGESTDTQYF
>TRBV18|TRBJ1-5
CASSPGGAEQPQHF
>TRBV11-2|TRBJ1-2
CASSLGQGGVGQFLNGYTF